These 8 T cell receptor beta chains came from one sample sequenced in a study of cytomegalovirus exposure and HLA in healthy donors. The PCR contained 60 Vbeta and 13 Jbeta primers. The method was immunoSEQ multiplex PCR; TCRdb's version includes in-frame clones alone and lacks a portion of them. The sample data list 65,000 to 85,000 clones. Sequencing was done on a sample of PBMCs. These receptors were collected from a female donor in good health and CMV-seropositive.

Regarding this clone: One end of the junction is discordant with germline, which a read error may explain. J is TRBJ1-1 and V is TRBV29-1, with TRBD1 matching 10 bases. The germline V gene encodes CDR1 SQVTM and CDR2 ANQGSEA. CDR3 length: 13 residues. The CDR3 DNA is TGCAGCGTTGCGGGACAGGGGAACCCTGAAGCTTTCTTT. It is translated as CSVAGQGNPEAFF.

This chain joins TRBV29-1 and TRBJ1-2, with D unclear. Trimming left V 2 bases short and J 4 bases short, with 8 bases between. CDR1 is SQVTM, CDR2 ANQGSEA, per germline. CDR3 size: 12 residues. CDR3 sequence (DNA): TGCAGCGTTGAATTGGGAGGCTATGGCTACACCTTC. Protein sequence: CSVELGGYGYTF.

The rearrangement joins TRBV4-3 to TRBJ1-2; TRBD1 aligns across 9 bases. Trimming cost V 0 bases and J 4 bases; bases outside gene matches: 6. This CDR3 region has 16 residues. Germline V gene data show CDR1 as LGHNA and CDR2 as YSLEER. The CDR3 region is CASSQDPTGGAYGYTF. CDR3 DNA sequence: TGCGCCAGCAGCCAAGACCCCACAGGGGGCGCCTATGGCTACACCTTC.

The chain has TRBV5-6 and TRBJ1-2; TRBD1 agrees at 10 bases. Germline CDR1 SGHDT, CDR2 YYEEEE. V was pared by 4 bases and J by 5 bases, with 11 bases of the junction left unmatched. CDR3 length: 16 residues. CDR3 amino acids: CASSLGTGADVYGYTF. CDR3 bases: TGTGCCAGCAGCCTAGGGACAGGGGCGGACGTTTATGGCTACACCTTC.

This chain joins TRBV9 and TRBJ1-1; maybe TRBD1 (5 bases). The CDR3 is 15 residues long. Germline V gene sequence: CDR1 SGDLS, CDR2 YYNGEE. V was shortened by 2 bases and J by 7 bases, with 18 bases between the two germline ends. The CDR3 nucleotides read TGTGCCAGCAGCGTTAATCCCCAGGGTGAAGGTGAAGCTTTCTTT. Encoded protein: CASSVNPQGEGEAFF.

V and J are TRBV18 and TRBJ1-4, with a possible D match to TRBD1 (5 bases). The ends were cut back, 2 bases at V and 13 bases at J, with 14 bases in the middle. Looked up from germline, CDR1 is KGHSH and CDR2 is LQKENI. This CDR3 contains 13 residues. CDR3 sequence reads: CASSPMEGEALFF. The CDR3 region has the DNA TGTGCCAGCTCACCAATGGAAGGGGAAGCACTGTTTTTT.

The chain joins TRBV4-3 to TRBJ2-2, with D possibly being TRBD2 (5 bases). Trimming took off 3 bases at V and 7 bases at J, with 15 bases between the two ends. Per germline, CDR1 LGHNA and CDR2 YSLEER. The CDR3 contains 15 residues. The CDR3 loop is CASSQIGPRVGELFF. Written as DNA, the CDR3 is TGCGCCAGCAGCCAGATAGGACCGCGGGTCGGGGAGCTGTTTTTT.

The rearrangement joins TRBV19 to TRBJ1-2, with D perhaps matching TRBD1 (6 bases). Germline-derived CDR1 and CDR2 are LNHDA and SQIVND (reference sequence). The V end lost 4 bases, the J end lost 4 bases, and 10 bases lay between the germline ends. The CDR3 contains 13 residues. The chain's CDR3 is CASSTRQVYGYTF. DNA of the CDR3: TGTGCCAGTAGTACCAGACAGGTCTATGGCTACACCTTC.